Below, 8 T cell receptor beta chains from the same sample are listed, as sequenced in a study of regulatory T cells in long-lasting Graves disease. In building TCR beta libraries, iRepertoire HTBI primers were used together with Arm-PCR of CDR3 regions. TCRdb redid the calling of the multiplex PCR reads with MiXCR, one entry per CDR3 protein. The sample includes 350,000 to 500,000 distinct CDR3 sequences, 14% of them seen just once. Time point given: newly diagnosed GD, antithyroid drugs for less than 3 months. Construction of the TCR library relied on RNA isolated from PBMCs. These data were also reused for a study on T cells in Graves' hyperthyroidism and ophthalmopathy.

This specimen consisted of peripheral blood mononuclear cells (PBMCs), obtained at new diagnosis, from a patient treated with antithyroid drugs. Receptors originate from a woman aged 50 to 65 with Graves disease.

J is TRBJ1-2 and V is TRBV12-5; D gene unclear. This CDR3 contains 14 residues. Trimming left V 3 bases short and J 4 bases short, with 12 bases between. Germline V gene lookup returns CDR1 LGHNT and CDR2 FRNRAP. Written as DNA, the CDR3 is TGTGCTAGTGGTTTCCACGGCTCCGCCTATGGCTACACCTTC. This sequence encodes CASGFHGSAYGYTF.

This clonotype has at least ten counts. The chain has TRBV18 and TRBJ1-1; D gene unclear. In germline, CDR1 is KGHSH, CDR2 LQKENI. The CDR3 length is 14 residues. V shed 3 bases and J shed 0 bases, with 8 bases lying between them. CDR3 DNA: TGTGCCAGCTCACCGACAACTATGAACACTGAAGCTTTCTTT. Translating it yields CASSPTTMNTEAFF.

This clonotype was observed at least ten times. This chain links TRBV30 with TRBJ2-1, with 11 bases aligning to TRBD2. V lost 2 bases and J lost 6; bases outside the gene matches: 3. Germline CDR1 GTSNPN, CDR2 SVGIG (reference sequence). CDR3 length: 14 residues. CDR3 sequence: CAWSSLAGGNEQFF. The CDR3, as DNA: TGTGCCTGGAGTTCCCTAGCGGGAGGCAATGAGCAGTTCTTC.

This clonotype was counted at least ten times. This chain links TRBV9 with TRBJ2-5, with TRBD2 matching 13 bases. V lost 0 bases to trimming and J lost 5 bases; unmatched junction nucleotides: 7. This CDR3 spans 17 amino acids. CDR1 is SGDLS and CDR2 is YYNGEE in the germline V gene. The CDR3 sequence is CASSVGPGLAGMETQYF. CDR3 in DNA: TGTGCCAGCAGCGTAGGACCGGGACTAGCGGGGATGGAGACCCAGTACTTC.

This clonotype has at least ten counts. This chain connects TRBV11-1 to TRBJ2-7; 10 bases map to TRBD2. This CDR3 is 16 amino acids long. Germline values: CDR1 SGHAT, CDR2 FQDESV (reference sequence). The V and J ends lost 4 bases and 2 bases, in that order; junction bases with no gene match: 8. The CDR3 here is CASSSGSSGSTYEQYF. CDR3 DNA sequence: TGTGCCAGCAGCTCTGGGTCTAGCGGGAGCACCTACGAGCAGTACTTC.

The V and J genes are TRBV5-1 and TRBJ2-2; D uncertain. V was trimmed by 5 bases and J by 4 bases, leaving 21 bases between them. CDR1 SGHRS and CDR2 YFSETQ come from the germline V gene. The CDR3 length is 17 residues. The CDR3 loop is CASSRTLTSSGTGELFF. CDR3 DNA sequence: TGCGCCAGCAGTCGGACCCTTACAAGTTCTGGCACCGGGGAGCTGTTTTTT.

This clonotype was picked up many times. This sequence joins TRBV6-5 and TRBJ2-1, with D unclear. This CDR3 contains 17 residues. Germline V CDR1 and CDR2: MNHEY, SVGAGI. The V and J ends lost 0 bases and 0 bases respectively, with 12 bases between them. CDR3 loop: CASSYSGALSSYNEQFF. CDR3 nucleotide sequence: TGTGCCAGCAGTTACTCGGGTGCCCTAAGCTCCTACAATGAGCAGTTCTTC.

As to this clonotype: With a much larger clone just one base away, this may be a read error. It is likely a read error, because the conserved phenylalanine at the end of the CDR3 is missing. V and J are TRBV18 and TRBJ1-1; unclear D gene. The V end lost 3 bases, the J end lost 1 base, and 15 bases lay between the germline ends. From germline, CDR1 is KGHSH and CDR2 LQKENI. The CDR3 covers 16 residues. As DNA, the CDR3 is TGTGCCAGCTCACCGCTCCCTCAGTTAGGGAACACTGAAGCTTTCTTG. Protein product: CASSPLPQLGNTEAFL.